This TCR beta chain comes out of a study of blood T cell repertoires in COVID-19 (dated by TCRdb to about 2020). For the study in its entirety: Collaborator samples came from the United States, Italy and Spain and covered acute and convalescent phases of COVID-19. Deeply sampled blood TCRbeta repertoires from subjects exposed to, actively infected with, or recovered from COVID-19 were included in the dataset. The repertoires were released in a freely available public database intended as a resource for research on the immune response to SARS-CoV-2. Where available, HLA class I and class II types were taken from metadata supplied by the sample provider and were not determined by assay-based typing. The material from the prospective study consisted of cDNA or gDNA derived from T cells, B-cell-depleted T cells, or PBMCs. Samples were obtained from the ongoing ImmuneRACE study (first 160 participants) and from roughly 1,300 subjects provided by 6 global collaborators. Sample metadata almost always included a de-identified subject ID, COVID-19 status, age in years and sex. Results and caveats for the whole study, not just this receptor: How much clinical and demographic metadata was included differed by source and by participant, and the metadata was provided uncurated.

The immunoSEQ Assay, a bias-controlled multiplex PCR, was used to amplify TCRbeta CDR3 regions from genomic DNA. In the authors' own workflow: The number of nucleated cells in each sample was estimated from the amplification of reference gene primers within the assay. To quantify the absolute abundance of each unique TCRbeta CDR3 rearrangement, sequence reads were collapsed and filtered. For each sample, productive Simpson clonality was calculated as the square root of Simpson's diversity index over productive rearrangements. TCRdb took this table from immuneACCESS and kept in-frame rearrangements with V and J called. Such tables lack part of the clones; where checked against another copy, unresolved V genes explain under half of the gap, and the rest is unexplained. The V and J calls and the clone size are those of that table, but D and trimming were determined from the DNA. The sample table shows roughly 220,000 clones, and about 79% are seen once. In total, the top ten clones hold about 1.5% of the sample.

The CDR3 contains 14 residues, cysteine and phenylalanine counted. Left in the record is the CDR3 DNA by itself, 42 bases read in frame from the first base. Based on the germline V gene, the CDR1 and CDR2 sequences are SGHRS and YFSETQ. The V and J ends are trimmed by 1 base and 0 bases, leaving 8 bases between them. Samples from volunteer blood donors who had recovered from COVID-19 were contributed by a second Seattle source. The collaborating institutions used their own protocols to collect whole blood in K2EDTA tubes. For TCRbeta analysis, collaborator samples were shipped as frozen whole blood, as isolated PBMCs, or as DNA extracted from either sample type. This clone showed up just once. Its antigen has not been determined. Base quality data are lacking; no much larger clone is found one base away.

The origin of this receptor is a woman between 40 and 55 years old who had recovered from COVID-19. The sequence is built from TRBV5-1 and TRBJ2-7; no D gene is confidently identified. Sequencing was performed on peripheral blood. The CDR3 region has the sequence CASSLQVPSYEQYF. The DNA reads as follows: TGCGCCAGCAGCTTGCAGGTACCCTCCTACGAGCAGTACTTC.